The subject of this entry is one TCR beta chain. What it binds is not known. This entry belongs to a study of CD8 T cells in ankylosing spondylitis. Study-wide points: There was reportedly significant enrichment of clones that were disease-linked in matched ankylosing spondylitis synovial fluid. Disease-linked clones, CD8+, were relatively rare in peripheral blood. Ankylosing spondylitis blood appeared to be characterized by a TCR beta motif of 7 to 9 highly homologous variants.

Germline trimming cut 8 bases from V and 6 bases from J; bases unmatched to any gene: 12. The CDR3 totals 15 residues. TCRdb processed the 5' RACE reads anew with MiXCR; each CDR3 protein has one entry. The table shows hundreds of thousands of distinct CDR3 sequences, with roughly 27% occurring only once. The receptor's source is a male donor with ankylosing spondylitis. The V and J genes are TRBV12-3 or TRBV12-4 and TRBJ1-5; 8 bases map to TRBD1. The sample taken for sequencing was blood, either unsorted or a sorted T cell fraction (not recorded which). CDR3 sequence reads: CASGSLTGAGQPQHF. In DNA, the CDR3 is TGTGCCAGCGGATCTTTGACAGGGGCAGGTCAGCCCCAGCATTTT.